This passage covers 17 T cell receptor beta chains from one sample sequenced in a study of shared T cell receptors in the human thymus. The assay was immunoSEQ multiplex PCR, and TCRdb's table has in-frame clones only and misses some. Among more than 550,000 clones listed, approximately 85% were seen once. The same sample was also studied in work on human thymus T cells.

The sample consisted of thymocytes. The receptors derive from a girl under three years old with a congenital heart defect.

DNA of the CDR3: TGTGCCAGTAGTCTCATCCCCGGACTAGCGGGGGTCGCGAACACCGGGGAGCTGTTTTTT. Translating gives CASSLIPGLAGVANTGELFF. The J gene is TRBJ2-2, the V gene TRBV19; 13 nucleotides line up with TRBD2. In germline, CDR1 is LNHDA, CDR2 SQIVND (reference sequence). The CDR3 length is 20 residues. J was trimmed by 0 bases and V by 5 bases; bases with no gene match: 12.

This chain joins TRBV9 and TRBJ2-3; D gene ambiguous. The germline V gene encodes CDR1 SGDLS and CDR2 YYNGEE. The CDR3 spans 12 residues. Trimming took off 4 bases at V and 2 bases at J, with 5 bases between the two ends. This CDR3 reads CASSPYTDTQYF. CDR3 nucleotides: TGTGCCAGCAGCCCGTACACAGATACGCAGTATTTT.

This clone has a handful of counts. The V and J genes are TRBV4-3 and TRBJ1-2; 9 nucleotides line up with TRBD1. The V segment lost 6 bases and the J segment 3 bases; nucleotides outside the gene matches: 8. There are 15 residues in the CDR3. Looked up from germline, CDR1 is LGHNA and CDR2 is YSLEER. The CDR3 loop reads CASRPTGGGDYGYTF. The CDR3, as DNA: TGCGCCAGCAGACCTACAGGGGGCGGTGACTATGGCTACACCTTC.

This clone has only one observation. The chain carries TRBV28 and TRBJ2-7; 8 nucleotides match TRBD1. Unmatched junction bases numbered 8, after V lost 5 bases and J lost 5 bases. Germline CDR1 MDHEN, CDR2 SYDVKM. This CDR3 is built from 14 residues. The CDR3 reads CASSLGQGAHEQYF. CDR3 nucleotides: TGTGCCAGCAGTCTAGGACAGGGCGCCCACGAGCAGTACTTC.

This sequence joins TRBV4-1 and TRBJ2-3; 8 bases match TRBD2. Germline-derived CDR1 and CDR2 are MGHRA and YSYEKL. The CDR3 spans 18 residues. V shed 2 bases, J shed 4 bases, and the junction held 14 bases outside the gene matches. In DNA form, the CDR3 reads TGCGCCAGCAGCCAAACCATGGCCCCTCGGGGGGGAGCAGATACGCAGTATTTT. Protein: CASSQTMAPRGGADTQYF.

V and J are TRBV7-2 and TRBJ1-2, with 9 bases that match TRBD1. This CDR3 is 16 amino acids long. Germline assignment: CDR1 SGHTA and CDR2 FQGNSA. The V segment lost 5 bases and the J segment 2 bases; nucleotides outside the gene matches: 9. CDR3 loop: CASSASSGQGNYGYTF. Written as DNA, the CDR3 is TGTGCCAGCAGCGCTAGCTCAGGACAGGGGAACTATGGCTACACCTTC. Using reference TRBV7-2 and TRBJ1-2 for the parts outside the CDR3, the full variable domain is GAGVSQSPSNKVTEKGKDVELRCDPISGHTALYWYRQSLGQGLEFLIYFQGNSAPDKSGLPSDRFSAERTGGSVSTLTIQRTQQEDSAVYLCASSASSGQGNYGYTFGSGTRLTVV.

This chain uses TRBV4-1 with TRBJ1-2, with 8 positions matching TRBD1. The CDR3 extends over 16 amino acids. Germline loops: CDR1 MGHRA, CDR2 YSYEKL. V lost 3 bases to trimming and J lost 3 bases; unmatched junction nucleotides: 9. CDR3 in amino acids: CASSQFTDRGDYGYTF. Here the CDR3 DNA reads TGCGCCAGCAGCCAGTTTACAGACAGGGGCGACTATGGCTACACCTTC.

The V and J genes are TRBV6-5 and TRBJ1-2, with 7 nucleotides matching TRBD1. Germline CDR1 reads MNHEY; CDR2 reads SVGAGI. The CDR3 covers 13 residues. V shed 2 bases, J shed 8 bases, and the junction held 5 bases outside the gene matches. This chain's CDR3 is CASSYAQGGGYTF. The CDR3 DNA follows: TGTGCCAGCAGTTACGCCCAGGGGGGCGGCTACACCTTC.

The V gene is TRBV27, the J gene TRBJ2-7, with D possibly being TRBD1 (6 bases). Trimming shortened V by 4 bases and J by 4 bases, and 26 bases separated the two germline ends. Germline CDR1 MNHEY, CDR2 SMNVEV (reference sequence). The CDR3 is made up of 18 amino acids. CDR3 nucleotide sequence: TGTGCCAGCAGTTCCTACAGGGCGCCCAACAGGTTCCCTTACGAGCAGTACTTC. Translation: CASSSYRAPNRFPYEQYF.

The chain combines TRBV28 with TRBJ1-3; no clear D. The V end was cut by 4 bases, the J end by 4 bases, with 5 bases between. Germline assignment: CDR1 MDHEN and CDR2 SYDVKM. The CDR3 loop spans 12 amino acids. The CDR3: CASSCEGNTIYF. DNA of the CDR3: TGTGCCAGCAGTTGCGAGGGAAACACCATATATTTT.

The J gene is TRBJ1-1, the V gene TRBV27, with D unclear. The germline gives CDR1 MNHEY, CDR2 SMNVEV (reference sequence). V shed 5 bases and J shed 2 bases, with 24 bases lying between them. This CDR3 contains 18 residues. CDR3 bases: TGTGCCAGCAGTCGAGGTCCGGGTCAGAGGCTAACAAACACTGAAGCTTTCTTT. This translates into CASSRGPGQRLTNTEAFF.

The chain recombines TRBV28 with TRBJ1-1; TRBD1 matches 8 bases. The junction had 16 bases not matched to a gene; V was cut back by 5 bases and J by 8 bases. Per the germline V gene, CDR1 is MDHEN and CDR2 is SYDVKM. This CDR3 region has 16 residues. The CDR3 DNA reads TGTGCCAGCAGTCGCCAGAGGGACAGGTCCTATCCCGAAGCTTTCTTT. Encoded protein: CASSRQRDRSYPEAFF.

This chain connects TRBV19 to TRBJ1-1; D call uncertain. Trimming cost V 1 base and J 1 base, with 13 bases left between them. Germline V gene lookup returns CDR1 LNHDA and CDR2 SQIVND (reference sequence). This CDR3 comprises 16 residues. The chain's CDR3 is CASSIVRGLKNTEAFF. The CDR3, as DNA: TGTGCCAGTAGTATAGTGCGGGGTTTGAAGAACACTGAAGCTTTCTTT.

CDR3 nucleotides: TGTGCCAGCAGTGAGGAGGGACAGGGGGCGATAGAAAAGGATGAGCAGTTCTTC. Amino acids: CASSEEGQGAIEKDEQFF. J is TRBJ2-1 and V is TRBV6-4; TRBD1 matches at 12 bases. The CDR3 runs to 18 residues. Germline CDR1 and CDR2: MRHNA and SNTAGT. Trimming cost V 3 bases and J 8 bases; bases outside gene matches: 14.

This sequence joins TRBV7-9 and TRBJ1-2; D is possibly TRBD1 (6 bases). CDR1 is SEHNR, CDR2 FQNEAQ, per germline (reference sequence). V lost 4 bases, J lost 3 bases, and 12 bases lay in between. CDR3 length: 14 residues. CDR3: CASSSPGTHYGYTF. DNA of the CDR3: TGTGCCAGCAGCTCCCCCGGGACACACTATGGCTACACCTTC.

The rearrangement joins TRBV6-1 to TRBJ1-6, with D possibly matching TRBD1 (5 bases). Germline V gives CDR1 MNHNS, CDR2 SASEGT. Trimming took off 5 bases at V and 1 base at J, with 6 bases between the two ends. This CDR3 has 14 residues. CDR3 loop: CASSQGSYNSPLHF. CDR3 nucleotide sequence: TGTGCCAGCAGTCAGGGATCCTATAATTCACCCCTCCACTTT.

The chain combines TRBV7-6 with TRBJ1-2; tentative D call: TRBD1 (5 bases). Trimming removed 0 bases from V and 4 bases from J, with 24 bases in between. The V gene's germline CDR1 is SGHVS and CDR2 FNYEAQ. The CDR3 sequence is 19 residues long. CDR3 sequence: CASSLATYRSPSRSYGYTF. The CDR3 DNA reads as TGTGCCAGCAGCTTAGCGACGTACAGGAGCCCGTCGCGGAGCTATGGCTACACCTTC. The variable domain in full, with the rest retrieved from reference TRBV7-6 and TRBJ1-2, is GAGVSQSPRYKVTKRGQDVALRCDPISGHVSLYWYRQALGQGPEFLTYFNYEAQQDKSGLPNDRFSAERPEGSISTLTIQRTEQRDSAMYRCASSLATYRSPSRSYGYTFGSGTRLTVV.